The present T cell receptor beta chain was sequenced within a study of metastatic and nonmetastatic thyroid tumors. Study details: Patients with malignant and benign thyroid disease provided blood and tumor or nodule tissue, whose repertoires were compared.

The CDR3 is made up of 13 amino acids. V lost 2 bases to trimming and J lost 10 bases, with 14 bases between them. The germline gives CDR1 MDHEN, CDR2 SYDVKM. This clone has ten or more counts. Its target is unknown. Study-wide points: Versus benign nodules, malignant thyroid tumors reportedly had significantly higher TCR beta diversity, in blood and tumor.

None of the patients had undergone any treatment ahead of thyroid surgery. TCRdb recomputed clones from the PCR reads via MiXCR. This repertoire shows 60,000 to 85,000 clones, roughly 18% found once; its top ten account for roughly 13%. The source of this sequence is a female donor with papillary thyroid cancer or a benign thyroid nodule (not recorded which). Some clones in this sample may be carry-over from other donors' samples. The sample consisted of blood. The chain joins TRBV28 to TRBJ2-5, with D possibly being TRBD2 (7 bases). In DNA, the CDR3 is TGTGCCAGCAGTTTACGGGGGGCGGGGGACCAGTACTTC. It is translated as CASSLRGAGDQYF.